Shown below are 20 T cell receptor beta chains from a single sample sequenced in a study of spatial heterogeneity in lung cancer. The study, taken as a whole, reports: Counts of expanded intratumoral alpha and beta TCRs tracked tumor mutation counts.

TCRdb analysed the 5' RACE reads with MiXCR anew, one entry per CDR3 protein. The repertoire holds some 100,000 distinct CDR3 sequences, with approximately 4.4% as singletons. Time point described: sample taken at primary tumor resection. Antigens for these TCRs are unknown. The sequenced sample was lung tumor tissue, obtained at surgery. These receptors came from a male donor with early-stage non-small cell lung cancer.

This clonotype was recorded at least ten times. The CDR3: CATTSGVGNSPLHF. In DNA form, the CDR3 reads TGTGCCACCACCTCAGGGGTCGGTAATTCACCCCTCCACTTT. The chain recombines TRBV28 with TRBJ1-6; possibly TRBD1 for D (6 bases). In germline, CDR1 is MDHEN, CDR2 SYDVKM. This CDR3 comprises 14 residues. Trimming shortened V by 10 bases and J by 6 bases, and 16 bases separated the two germline ends.

This clonotype was recorded at least ten times. The rearrangement links TRBV12-3 or TRBV12-4 to TRBJ1-2; D uncertain. The germline V and J ends were trimmed by 6 bases and 4 bases, with 6 bases remaining between them. This CDR3 region has 11 residues. The CDR3 region has the DNA TGTGCCAGCAGCTTGGGCTATGGCTACACCTTC. Its protein is CASSLGYGYTF.

In this sample, this clonotype turned up many times. This chain links TRBV9 with TRBJ2-7; 8 bases align to TRBD1. Germline V gene data show CDR1 as SGDLS and CDR2 as YYNGEE. With V trimmed by 3 bases and J by 4 bases, 6 bases remained unmatched. CDR3 length equals 14 residues. CDR3 loop: CASSGSGTGYEQYF. Here the CDR3 DNA reads TGTGCCAGCAGCGGATCCGGGACAGGATACGAGCAGTACTTC.

The table lists this clonotype with many counts. This chain connects TRBV12-3 or TRBV12-4 to TRBJ2-7, with 8 bases aligning to TRBD1. This CDR3 has 14 residues. Trimming at V came to 5 bases and at J to 1 base, leaving 4 bases not matched to a gene. Here the CDR3 reads CASSPGQASYEQYF. The CDR3 coding sequence is TGTGCCAGCAGTCCGGGACAGGCGTCCTACGAGCAGTACTTC.

Many counts were recorded for this clonotype. The chain couples TRBV6-6 to TRBJ2-3; 9 nucleotides line up with TRBD1. CDR1 is MNHNY, CDR2 SVGAGI, per germline (reference sequence). This CDR3 contains 15 residues. The V gene end was trimmed by 0 bases and the J gene end by 5 bases; junction bases not matched to a gene: 3. CDR3 nucleotides: TGTGCCAGCAGTTACTCAGCGGACAGGGGAGATACGCAGTATTTT. It is translated as CASSYSADRGDTQYF.

In its sample, this clonotype was seen a few times. This sequence joins TRBV7-9 and TRBJ1-2; the D gene is possibly TRBD1 (6 bases). There are 11 residues in the CDR3. Trimming took off 8 bases at V and 7 bases at J, with 11 bases between the two ends. Germline V lookup: CDR1 SEHNR, CDR2 FQNEAQ (reference sequence). The CDR3, as DNA: TGTGCCAGCCGGACAGATCTTGGCTACACCTTC. Amino acid sequence: CASRTDLGYTF.

This clonotype was counted at least ten times. This sequence joins TRBV14 and TRBJ2-1; unclear D gene. The ends were cut back, 0 bases at V and 3 bases at J, with 12 bases in the middle. CDR1 and CDR2 (germline): SGHDN, FVKESK. This CDR3 spans 16 amino acids. Here the CDR3 DNA reads TGTGCCAGCAGCCAAGACTCCGCCTGGTTCTACAATGAGCAGTTCTTC. Translation gives CASSQDSAWFYNEQFF.

The sample holds a few counts of this clonotype. V gene TRBV30 combines with J gene TRBJ1-1, with D hard to call. Germline V gives CDR1 GTSNPN, CDR2 SVGIG (reference sequence). Trimming stripped 0 bases from V and 7 bases from J, with 6 bases between. The CDR3 contains 11 residues. CDR3 sequence reads: CAWSVSDEAFF. CDR3 coding DNA: TGTGCCTGGAGTGTATCTGATGAAGCTTTCTTT. The whole variable domain, filled in from reference TRBV30 and TRBJ1-1, reads SQTIHQWPATLVQPVGSPLSLECTVEGTSNPNLYWYRQAAGRGLQLLFYSVGIGQISSEVPQNLSASRPQDRQFILSSKKLLLSDSGFYLCAWSVSDEAFFGQGTRLTVV.

This clonotype was seen at least ten times. The genes are TRBV11-2 and TRBJ2-3, with 7 bases matching TRBD2. Germline loops: CDR1 SGHAT, CDR2 FQNNGV. Germline trimming cut 4 bases from V and 5 bases from J; bases unmatched to any gene: 6. This CDR3 region has 14 residues. The CDR3 loop reads CASSYGGGEDTQYF. CDR3 bases: TGTGCCAGCAGCTATGGGGGAGGGGAAGATACGCAGTATTTT.

The chain has TRBV20-1 and TRBJ1-5; TRBD1 matches 9 bases. The length of the CDR3 is 15 residues. CDR1 and CDR2 (germline): DFQATT, SNEGSKA (reference sequence). V shed 3 bases and J 3 bases; nucleotides not matched to a gene: 6. Here the CDR3 reads CSARGQGGDNQPQHF. CDR3 nucleotide sequence: TGCAGTGCTAGGGGACAGGGCGGCGACAATCAGCCCCAGCATTTT.

This clonotype was detected ten times or more. V usage is TRBV20-1 and J usage is TRBJ1-6, with TRBD1 identical over 7 bases. Trimming took 3 bases from V and 7 from J; bases not matched to a gene: 6. Germline CDR1 reads DFQATT; CDR2 reads SNEGSKA (reference sequence). This CDR3 is built from 14 residues. CDR3 in amino acids: CSARAGQRNSPLHF. The CDR3 bases are TGCAGTGCTAGGGCGGGACAGAGGAATTCACCCCTCCACTTT.

This clonotype was counted many times. The rearrangement links TRBV5-4 to TRBJ1-1, with 7 bases aligning to TRBD1. The CDR3 consists of 13 residues. V dropped 8 bases and J dropped 3; count of bases not matched to a gene: 7. Germline values: CDR1 SGHNT, CDR2 YYREEE (reference sequence). CDR3 DNA: TGTGCCAGTTCAGGGGGGAGTTACACTGAAGCTTTCTTT. It codes for CASSGGSYTEAFF. Full variable domain (outside the CDR3, taken from reference TRBV5-4 and TRBJ1-1): ETGVTQSPTHLIKTRGQQVTLRCSSQSGHNTVSWYQQALGQGPQFIFQYYREEENGRGNFPPRFSGLQFPNYSSELNVNALELDDSALYLCASSGGSYTEAFFGQGTRLTVV.

This clonotype has ten or more counts. This chain connects TRBV11-2 to TRBJ2-5; 7 bases are a match to TRBD2. The J segment lost 1 base and the V segment lost 1 base, leaving 3 bases of the junction unmatched. The CDR3 sequence is 15 residues long. CDR1 is SGHAT, CDR2 FQNNGV, per germline. The CDR3 DNA follows: TGTGCCAGCAGCTTAGGAGCGGGACCCCAAGAGACCCAGTACTTC. Its protein product is CASSLGAGPQETQYF. The full variable domain, with the rest looked up from reference TRBV11-2 and TRBJ2-5, is EAGVAQSPRYKIIEKRQSVAFWCNPISGHATLYWYQQILGQGPKLLIQFQNNGVVDDSQLPKDRFSAERLKGVDSTLKIQPAKLEDSAVYLCASSLGAGPQETQYFGPGTRLLVL.

This clonotype occurred many times. V gene TRBV6-1 combines with J gene TRBJ2-1; D is perhaps TRBD2 (5 bases). Germline V lookup: CDR1 MNHNS, CDR2 SASEGT. Trimming stripped 0 bases from V and 8 bases from J, with 14 bases between. CDR3 length equals 15 residues. This CDR3 is CASSEALLRRYEQFF. Here the CDR3 DNA reads TGTGCCAGCAGTGAAGCCCTACTTAGGAGGTATGAGCAGTTCTTC.

There are many counts of this clonotype. The V gene is TRBV5-5, the J gene TRBJ1-1; maybe TRBD1 (5 bases). V was trimmed by 0 bases and J by 6 bases, leaving 12 bases between them. Per germline, CDR1 SGHKS and CDR2 YYEKEE (reference sequence). There are 14 residues in the CDR3. The CDR3 reads CASSLDWDRSEAFF. CDR3 DNA: TGTGCCAGCAGCTTGGATTGGGACCGCTCTGAAGCTTTCTTT.

This clonotype was detected ten times or more. This rearrangement joins TRBV7-9 to TRBJ2-7, with D unresolved. The CDR3 has 15 amino acids. Germline CDR1 is SEHNR and CDR2 is FQNEAQ (reference sequence). Trimming removed 5 bases at V and 7 bases at J, with 21 bases between. The CDR3: CASSPEGNKLGEQYF. The CDR3 nucleotides are TGTGCCAGCAGCCCCGAAGGAAACAAGCTTGGAGAGCAGTACTTC. Combining the CDR3 with reference TRBV7-9 and TRBJ2-7 gives the whole variable domain DTGVSQNPRHKITKRGQNVTFRCDPISEHNRLYWYRQTLGQGPEFLTYFQNEAQLEKSRLLSDRFSAERPKGSFSTLEIQRTEQGDSAMYLCASSPEGNKLGEQYFGPGTRLTVT.

The rearrangement uses TRBV6-5 and TRBJ2-3; D unresolved. The V gene lost 2 bases and the J gene lost 6 bases, with 9 bases spanning the gap. Germline V CDR1 and CDR2: MNHEY, SVGAGI. The CDR3 has 13 amino acids. The CDR3 protein is CASSYGRWDTQYF. The DNA of the CDR3 is TGTGCCAGCAGTTACGGTCGGTGGGATACGCAGTATTTT.

The CDR3 DNA reads as TGTGCCAGCAGCCGATCTTGGACAGGGACAAGCACAGATACGCAGTATTTT. Translated, it gives CASSRSWTGTSTDTQYF. The V gene is TRBV11-2, the J gene TRBJ2-3, with 8 bases aligning to TRBD1. The CDR3 runs 17 residues. Germline V CDR1 and CDR2: SGHAT, FQNNGV. The V and J ends lost 5 bases and 0 bases, in that order; junction bases with no gene match: 10. The full variable domain, with the rest looked up from reference TRBV11-2 and TRBJ2-3, is EAGVAQSPRYKIIEKRQSVAFWCNPISGHATLYWYQQILGQGPKLLIQFQNNGVVDDSQLPKDRFSAERLKGVDSTLKIQPAKLEDSAVYLCASSRSWTGTSTDTQYFGPGTRLTVL.

This clonotype was counted at least ten times. The chain carries TRBV4-1 and TRBJ2-1, with 10 bases aligning to TRBD2. Germline trimming cut 1 base from V and 10 bases from J; bases unmatched to any gene: 10. Germline V gives CDR1 MGHRA, CDR2 YSYEKL. CDR3 length: 16 residues. CDR3 protein: CASSQGGLAGVKEQFF. Here the CDR3 DNA reads TGCGCCAGCAGCCAAGGGGGGCTAGCGGGAGTTAAGGAGCAGTTCTTC.

This clonotype was detected ten times or more. V is TRBV20-1 and J is TRBJ2-3; D unresolved. Trimming removed 0 bases at V and 6 bases at J, with 16 bases between. The CDR3 is made up of 15 amino acids. Germline CDR1 is DFQATT and CDR2 is SNEGSKA (reference sequence). The CDR3, as DNA: TGCAGTGCTAGAGATAGTTGGGCGGTGGGGGATACGCAGTATTTT. Amino acids: CSARDSWAVGDTQYF.